This passage covers 6 T cell receptor beta chains from one sample sequenced in a study of T-cell memory formation after mild COVID-19. TCRdb reprocessed the 5' RACE reads with MiXCR, giving one entry per CDR3 protein. The sample lists 130,000 to 150,000 distinct CDR3 sequences; roughly 19% were seen once. The specimen sequenced was PBMCs or a T cell subset sorted from them (not recorded which). The origin of the receptors is an adult woman who had mild COVID-19 (a few samples of this study predate the infection). Cell type and time point are not known.

This chain links TRBV6-2 or TRBV6-3 with TRBJ2-7; the match to TRBD1 covers 8 bases. CDR1 is MNHEY and CDR2 is SVGEGT in the germline V gene. Trimming cost V 6 bases and J 2 bases; bases outside gene matches: 9. The CDR3 covers 15 residues. The chain's CDR3 is CASSRSRTGTYEQYF. The CDR3 DNA is TGTGCCAGCAGCCGAAGCCGGACAGGGACCTACGAGCAGTACTTC.

This clonotype was observed a handful of times. The rearrangement links TRBV14 to TRBJ1-4, with a possible D match to TRBD1 (6 bases). Trimming pared 0 bases from V and 8 bases from J, leaving 19 bases between. Germline CDR1 is SGHDN and CDR2 is FVKESK. CDR3 length equals 17 residues. CDR3 nucleotides: TGTGCCAGCAGCCAAGATCTTGCGATCGCAGGGGCCGAAAAACTGTTTTTT. It translates to CASSQDLAIAGAEKLFF.

V is TRBV9 and J is TRBJ2-3; 7 positions match TRBD1. This CDR3 comprises 16 residues. CDR1 and CDR2 from the germline V gene are SGDLS and YYNGEE. Germline trimming cut 0 bases from V and 1 base from J; bases unmatched to any gene: 5. CDR3 sequence reads: CASSVGGGMGTDTQYF. CDR3 bases: TGTGCCAGCAGCGTAGGAGGGGGCATGGGCACAGATACGCAGTATTTT.

This clonotype was found a few times. This rearrangement joins TRBV6-2 or TRBV6-3 to TRBJ2-1; the D gene is possibly TRBD1 (6 bases). Germline CDR1 is MNHEY and CDR2 is SVGEGT. The ends were cut back, 5 bases at V and 4 bases at J, with 15 bases in the middle. The CDR3 is made up of 15 amino acids. The CDR3 bases are TGTGCCAGCAGTACACAGGGTACCGGATACAATGAGCAGTTCTTC. Encoded protein: CASSTQGTGYNEQFF.

This clonotype was recorded many times. This sequence joins TRBV7-9 and TRBJ2-4; D remains ambiguous. Germline lookup yields CDR1 SEHNR and CDR2 FQNEAQ (reference sequence). The V end lost 8 bases, the J end lost 3 bases, and 14 bases lay between the germline ends. The CDR3 runs to 14 residues. The CDR3, as DNA: TGTGCCAGCGGACGAGATTCGAGCAAAAACATTCAGTACTTC. It is translated as CASGRDSSKNIQYF.

The gene calls are TRBV3-1 and TRBJ2-5, with 14 bases fitting TRBD2. Trimming cost V 5 bases and J 7 bases; bases outside gene matches: 9. Germline V gene lookup returns CDR1 LGHDT and CDR2 YNNKEL (reference sequence). The CDR3 runs 16 residues. CDR3 region: CASSLLTSGGARTQYF. Here the CDR3 DNA reads TGTGCCAGCAGCTTGCTGACTAGCGGGGGGGCACGGACCCAGTACTTC.